This passage covers 2 T cell receptor beta chains from one sample sequenced in a study of regulatory T cells in long-lasting Graves disease. Time point given: newly diagnosed GD, antithyroid drugs for less than 3 months. The TCR library used RNA extracted from PBMCs. According to the study, TCR beta libraries were built with iRepertoire HTBI primers and CDR3-region Arm-PCR. In TCRdb, the multiplex PCR reads were re-called with MiXCR into one record per CDR3 protein. The repertoire holds under 450,000 distinct CDR3 sequences, with about a sixth as singletons. These same records also appear under a second study, on T cells in Graves' hyperthyroidism and ophthalmopathy.

The sample in question was peripheral blood mononuclear cells (PBMCs), obtained at new diagnosis, from a patient treated with antithyroid drugs. Every receptor here comes from a young woman with Graves disease.

This clonotype showed up many times. The chain couples TRBV28 to TRBJ2-7; D perhaps matches TRBD2 (5 bases). With 1 base removed from V and 3 bases from J, the gap between germline ends came to 13 bases. The CDR3 is 15 amino acids. The germline V gene has CDR1 MDHEN and CDR2 SYDVKM. The CDR3 spells CASSLSPRGIYEQYF. In DNA form, the CDR3 reads TGTGCCAGCAGTTTATCACCCCGGGGAATCTACGAGCAGTACTTC.

This clonotype has just a few counts. The chain carries TRBV7-6 and TRBJ2-1; 10 bases fit TRBD2. After removal of 0 bases from V and 7 bases from J, the junction contained 6 bases not matched to a gene. Germline V gives CDR1 SGHVS, CDR2 FNYEAQ. The CDR3 sequence is 16 residues long. This CDR3 reads CASSLALAGALNEQFF. CDR3 coding DNA: TGTGCCAGCAGCTTAGCTCTAGCGGGAGCTTTAAATGAGCAGTTCTTC.